The clone carrying this T cell receptor beta chain was counted a single time. This sample is drawn from a study of T cell responses to AZD1222 COVID-19 vaccine. The repertoire was sequenced with immunoSEQ multiplex PCR; TCRdb's copy has only in-frame clones and lacks some. The sample records roughly 130,000 clones, about nine tenths being singletons. Germline V gene sequence: CDR1 SGHTA, CDR2 FQGNSA. This CDR3 is 16 amino acids long. Trimming removed 3 bases from V and 0 bases from J, with 14 bases in between. The gene calls are TRBV7-2 and TRBJ1-1; no reliable D call. The sequences come from peripheral blood, collected on day 0 of MenACWY control vaccination. The source is an adult in good health. The CDR3, as DNA: TGTGCCAGCAGCTTTTTCCGTGGCAGCATGAACACTGAAGCTTTCTTT. It translates to CASSFFRGSMNTEAFF. The full variable domain, in which reference TRBV7-2 and TRBJ1-1 provide the parts outside the CDR3, is GAGVSQSPSNKVTEKGKDVELRCDPISGHTALYWYRQSLGQGLEFLIYFQGNSAPDKSGLPSDRFSAERTGGSVSTLTIQRTQQEDSAVYLCASSFFRGSMNTEAFFGQGTRLTVV.